This record concerns one T cell receptor (beta chain) sequence. The antigen remains undetermined. PCR used 60 Vbeta primers and 13 Jbeta primers. Profiled with immunoSEQ multiplex PCR; TCRdb holds only in-frame clones, not every one. Seen here are about 150,000 clones, 80% to 90% observed once, and the top ten hold roughly 2.3%. The data are from a study of cytomegalovirus exposure and HLA in healthy donors. Study outcomes and limitations: HLA alleles showed associations with about 17,000 TCR beta sequences in a later analysis, at a 0.05 false discovery rate. Trimming of TCR beta V- and J-genes showed a link, identified in a later analysis, to a missense DCLRE1C variant. Previously analyzed data showed that most TCR beta V segments were productive at a frequency of about 90% or about 30%.

Healthy bone marrow donors made up the donor group. CDR3 length: 11 residues. Germline CDR1 MDHEN, CDR2 SYDVKM. Germline trimming cut 10 bases from V and 4 bases from J; bases unmatched to any gene: 3. Sequencing input: PBMCs. The gene calls are TRBV28 and TRBJ2-7, with 8 bases identical to TRBD2. The TCR originated in a woman aged 18-29 years in good health and CMV-seronegative. The CDR3 is CAIRGGYEQYF. The CDR3 region has the DNA TGTGCCATCCGGGGGGGGTACGAGCAGTACTTC.